This TCR beta chain was obtained from a study of T cell changes during pregnancy in multiple sclerosis (dated 2019 in TCRdb). Context from the whole study: In women with multiple sclerosis, the researchers looked at how the T cell repertoire shifted as pregnancy progressed.

Receptor libraries were prepared by the immunoSEQ multiplex PCR assay. The table comes from immuneACCESS by way of TCRdb, which keeps in-frame sequences with V and J called. Part of the clones is missing from these tables; in studies checked, under half for an unresolved V gene and the rest for unknown reasons. Counted in this sample were almost 35,000 clones; 90% of them appeared once. The ten largest clones represent under 15% of the sample. CDR1 and CDR2 (MNHEY, SMNVEV) derive from the germline V gene (reference sequence). V is cut by 1 base and J by 3 bases, and the space between the germline ends is 12 bases. From the cysteine through the phenylalanine, the CDR3 covers 15 amino acids. Just CDR3 DNA is preserved here, 45 bases in frame from base 1. Comment on this clone: Its antigen is still unknown. Per-base qualities were not stored, and no clone one base away is much larger.

The TCR comes from a female donor with multiple sclerosis, enrolled in a pregnancy study. Sequencing was performed on CD8+ T cells from peripheral blood mononuclear cells, taken in the first trimester of pregnancy. This chain joins TRBV27 to TRBJ2-5; matching of 6 bases hints at TRBD2 as the D gene. The DNA sequence reads TGTGCCAGCAGTTTATTGGCGGGAAGGAAAGAGACCCAGTACTTC. Protein translation: CASSLLAGRKETQYF.